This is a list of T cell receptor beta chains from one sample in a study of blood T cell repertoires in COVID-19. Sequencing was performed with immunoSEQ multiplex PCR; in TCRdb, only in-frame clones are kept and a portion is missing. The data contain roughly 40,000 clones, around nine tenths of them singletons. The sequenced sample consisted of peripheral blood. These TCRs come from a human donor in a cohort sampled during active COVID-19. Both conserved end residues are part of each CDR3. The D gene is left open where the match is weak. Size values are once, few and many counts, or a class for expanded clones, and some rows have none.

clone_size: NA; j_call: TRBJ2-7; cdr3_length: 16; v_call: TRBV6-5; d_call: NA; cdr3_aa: CASSYSIRQGTHEQYF; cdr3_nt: TGTGCCAGCAGTTACTCGATTCGGCAGGGTACCCACGAGCAGTACTTC
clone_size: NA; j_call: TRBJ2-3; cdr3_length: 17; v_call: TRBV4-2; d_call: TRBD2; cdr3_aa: CASSQDNLAGYTDTQYF; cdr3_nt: TGTGCCAGCAGCCAAGATAACCTAGCGGGATACACAGATACGCAGTATTTT
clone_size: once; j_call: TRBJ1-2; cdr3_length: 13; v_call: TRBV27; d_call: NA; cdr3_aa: CASSSGINYGYTF; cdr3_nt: TGTGCCAGCAGTTCCGGGATTAACTATGGCTACACCTTC
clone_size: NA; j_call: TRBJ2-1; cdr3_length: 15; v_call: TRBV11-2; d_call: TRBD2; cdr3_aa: CASSSWTSGDNEQFF; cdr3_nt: TGTGCCAGCAGCTCTTGGACTAGCGGTGACAATGAGCAGTTCTTC
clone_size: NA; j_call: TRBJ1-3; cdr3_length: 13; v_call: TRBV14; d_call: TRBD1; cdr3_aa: CASSPGQGVTIYF; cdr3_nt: TGTGCCAGCAGCCCCGGACAGGGGGTCACCATATATTTT
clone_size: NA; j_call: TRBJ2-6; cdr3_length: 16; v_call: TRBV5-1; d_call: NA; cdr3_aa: CASSPQPESGANVLTF; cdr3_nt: TGCGCCAGCAGCCCCCAACCTGAGTCTGGGGCCAACGTCCTGACTTTC
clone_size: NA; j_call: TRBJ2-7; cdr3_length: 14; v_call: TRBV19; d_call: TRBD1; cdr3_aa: CASSPGQGPYEQYF; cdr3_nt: TGTGCCAGTAGTCCGGGACAGGGACCCTACGAGCAGTACTTC
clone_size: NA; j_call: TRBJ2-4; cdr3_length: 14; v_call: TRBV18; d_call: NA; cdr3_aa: CASSKDRAKNIQYF; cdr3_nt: TGTGCCAGCTCAAAGGACAGAGCCAAAAACATTCAGTACTTC
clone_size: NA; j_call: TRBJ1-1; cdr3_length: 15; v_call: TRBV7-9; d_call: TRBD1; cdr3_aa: CASSPVTGGITEAFF; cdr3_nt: TGTGCCAGCAGCCCAGTGACAGGGGGCATCACTGAAGCTTTCTTT
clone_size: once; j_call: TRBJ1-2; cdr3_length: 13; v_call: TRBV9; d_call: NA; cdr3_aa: CASSVSSNYGYTF; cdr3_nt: TGTGCCAGCAGCGTATCCAGTAACTATGGCTACACCTTC
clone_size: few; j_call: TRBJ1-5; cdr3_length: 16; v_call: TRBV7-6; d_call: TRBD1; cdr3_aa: CASSPWTGSGNQPQHF; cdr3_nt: TGTGCCAGCAGCCCATGGACAGGGTCCGGCAATCAGCCCCAGCATTTT
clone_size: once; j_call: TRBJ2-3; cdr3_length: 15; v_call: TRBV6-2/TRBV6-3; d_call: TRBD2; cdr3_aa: CASSYSRGVVDTQYF; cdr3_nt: TGTGCCAGCAGTTATAGTCGGGGGGTGGTAGATACGCAGTATTTT
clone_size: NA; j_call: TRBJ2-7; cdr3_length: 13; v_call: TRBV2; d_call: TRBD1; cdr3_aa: CASSPQGADEQYF; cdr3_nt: TGTGCCAGCAGTCCGCAGGGGGCGGACGAGCAGTACTTC
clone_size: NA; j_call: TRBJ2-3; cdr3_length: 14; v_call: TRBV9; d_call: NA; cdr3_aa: CASSVQQGPDTQYF; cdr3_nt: TGTGCCAGCAGCGTCCAACAGGGTCCGGATACGCAGTATTTT
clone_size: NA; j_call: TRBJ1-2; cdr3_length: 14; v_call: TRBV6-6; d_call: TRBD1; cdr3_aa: CASSTGTANYGYTF; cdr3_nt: TGTGCCAGCAGTACCGGGACAGCTAACTATGGCTACACCTTC
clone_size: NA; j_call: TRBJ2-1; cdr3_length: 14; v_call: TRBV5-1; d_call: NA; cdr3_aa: CASLAGDTYNEQFF; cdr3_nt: TGCGCCAGCCTGGCGGGGGACACCTACAATGAGCAGTTCTTC
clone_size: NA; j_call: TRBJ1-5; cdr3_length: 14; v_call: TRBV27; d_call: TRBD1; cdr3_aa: CASWTGFSNQPQHF; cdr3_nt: TGTGCCAGCTGGACAGGGTTTAGCAATCAGCCCCAGCATTTT
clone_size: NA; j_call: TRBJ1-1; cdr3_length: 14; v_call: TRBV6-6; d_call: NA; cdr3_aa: CASSASTGVTEAFF; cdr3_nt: TGTGCCAGCAGTGCCTCGACGGGGGTGACTGAAGCTTTCTTT
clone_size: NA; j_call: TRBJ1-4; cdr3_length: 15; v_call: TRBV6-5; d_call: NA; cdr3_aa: CASSYSRGGSEKLFF; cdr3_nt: TGTGCCAGCAGTTACTCCCGAGGCGGTTCTGAAAAACTGTTTTTT
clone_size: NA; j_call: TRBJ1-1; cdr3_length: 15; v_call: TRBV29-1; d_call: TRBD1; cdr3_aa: CSDLGTGYPNTEAFF; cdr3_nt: TGCAGCGACCTCGGGACAGGGTATCCGAACACTGAAGCTTTCTTT
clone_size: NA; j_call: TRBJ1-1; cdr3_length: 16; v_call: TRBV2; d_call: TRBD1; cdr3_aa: CASSEQGVRGNTEAFF; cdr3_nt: TGTGCCAGCAGTGAACAGGGGGTGAGAGGGAACACTGAAGCTTTCTTT
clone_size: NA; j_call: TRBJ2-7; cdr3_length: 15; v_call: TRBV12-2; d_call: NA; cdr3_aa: CASRPPGTGKYEQYF; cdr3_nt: TGTGCAAGTCGCCCCCCCGGGACAGGCAAGTACGAGCAGTACTTC
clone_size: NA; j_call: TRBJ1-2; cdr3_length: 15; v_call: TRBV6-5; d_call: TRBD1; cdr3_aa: CASTPGQGANYGYTF; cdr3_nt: TGTGCCAGCACACCGGGACAGGGAGCGAACTATGGCTACACCTTC
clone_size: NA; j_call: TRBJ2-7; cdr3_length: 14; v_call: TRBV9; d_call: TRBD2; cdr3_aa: CASSVGPSGGLQYF; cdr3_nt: TGTGCCAGCAGCGTGGGGCCTAGCGGGGGTCTGCAGTACTTC
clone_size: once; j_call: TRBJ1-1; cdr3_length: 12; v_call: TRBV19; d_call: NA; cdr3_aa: CASRSGNTEAFF; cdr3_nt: TGTGCCAGTAGATCCGGGAACACTGAAGCTTTCTTT
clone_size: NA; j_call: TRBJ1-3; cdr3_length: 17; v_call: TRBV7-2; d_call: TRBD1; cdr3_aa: CASSHTTGPYSGNTIYF; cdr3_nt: TGTGCCAGCAGCCACACGACAGGGCCCTACTCTGGAAACACCATATATTTT
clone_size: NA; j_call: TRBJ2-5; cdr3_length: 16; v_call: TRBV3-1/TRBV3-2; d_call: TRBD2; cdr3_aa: CASSQTTSGGKETQYF; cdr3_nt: TGTGCCAGCAGCCAAACGACTAGCGGGGGAAAAGAGACCCAGTACTTC
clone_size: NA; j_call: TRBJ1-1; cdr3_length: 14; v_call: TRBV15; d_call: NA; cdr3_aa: CATSRDRQNSEAFF; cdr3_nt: TGTGCCACCAGCAGAGATAGACAGAATTCTGAAGCTTTCTTT
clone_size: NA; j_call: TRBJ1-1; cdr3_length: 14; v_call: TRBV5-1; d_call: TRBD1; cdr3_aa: CASSLSTGSTEAFF; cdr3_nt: TGCGCCAGCAGCTTGTCGACAGGGTCCACTGAAGCTTTCTTT
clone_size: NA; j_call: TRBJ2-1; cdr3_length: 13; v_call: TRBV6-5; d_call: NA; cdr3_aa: CASSYGAHNEQFF; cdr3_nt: TGTGCCAGCAGTTACGGGGCGCACAATGAGCAGTTCTTC
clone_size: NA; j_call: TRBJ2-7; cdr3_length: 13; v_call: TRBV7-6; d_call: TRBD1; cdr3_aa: CASSLTGVYEQYF; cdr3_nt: TGTGCCAGCAGCTTAACAGGGGTCTACGAGCAGTACTTC
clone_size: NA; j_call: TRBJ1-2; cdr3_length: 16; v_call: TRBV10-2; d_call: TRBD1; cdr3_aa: CASSGGSGGSGYGYTF; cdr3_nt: TGCGCCAGCAGTGGTGGTTCAGGGGGGAGCGGGTATGGCTACACCTTC
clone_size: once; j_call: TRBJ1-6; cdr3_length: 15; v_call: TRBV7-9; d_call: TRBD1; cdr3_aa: CASSIGTDSNSPLHF; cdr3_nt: TGTGCCAGCAGCATTGGGACAGACTCCAATTCACCCCTCCACTTT
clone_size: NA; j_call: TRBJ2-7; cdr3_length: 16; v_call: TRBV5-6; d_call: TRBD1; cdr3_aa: CASSQYPGTGTYEQYF; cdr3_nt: TGTGCCAGCAGCCAATACCCCGGGACAGGGACCTACGAGCAGTACTTC
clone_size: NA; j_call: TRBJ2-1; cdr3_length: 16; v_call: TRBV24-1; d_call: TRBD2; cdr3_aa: CATSAEAGGYYNEQFF; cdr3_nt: TGTGCCACCAGTGCCGAAGCGGGGGGGTATTACAATGAGCAGTTCTTC
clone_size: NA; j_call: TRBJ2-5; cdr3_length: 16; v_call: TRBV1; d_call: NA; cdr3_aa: CTSSQTSGGLQETQYF; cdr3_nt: TGCACCAGCAGCCAGACTAGCGGGGGTCTCCAAGAGACCCAGTACTTC
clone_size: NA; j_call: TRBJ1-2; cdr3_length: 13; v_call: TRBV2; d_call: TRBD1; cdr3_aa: CASQDRDGRGYTF; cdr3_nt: TGTGCCAGCCAGGACAGGGATGGACGTGGCTACACCTTC
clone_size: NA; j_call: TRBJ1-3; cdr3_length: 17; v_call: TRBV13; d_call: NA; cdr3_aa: CASSFGSGLTSGNTIYF; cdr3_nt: TGTGCCAGCAGCTTTGGATCGGGACTGACCTCTGGAAACACCATATATTTT
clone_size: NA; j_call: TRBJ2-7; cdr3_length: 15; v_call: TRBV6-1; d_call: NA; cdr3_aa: CASSEPGLISYEQCF; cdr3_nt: TGTGCCAGCAGTGAGCCGGGACTTATCTCCTACGAGCAGTGCTTC
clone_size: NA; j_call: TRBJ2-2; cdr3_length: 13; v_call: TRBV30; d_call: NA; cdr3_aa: CAWSPQGIGELFF; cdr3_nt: TGTGCCTGGAGTCCCCAGGGGATAGGGGAGCTGTTTTTT
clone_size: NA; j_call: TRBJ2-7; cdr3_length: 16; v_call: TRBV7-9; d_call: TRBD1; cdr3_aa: CASSLGQGEYSYEQYF; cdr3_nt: TGTGCCAGCAGCTTGGGACAGGGGGAATATTCCTACGAGCAGTACTTC
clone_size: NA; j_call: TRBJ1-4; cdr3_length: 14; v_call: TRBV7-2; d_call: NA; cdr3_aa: CASSLGQSNEKLFF; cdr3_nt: TGTGCCAGCAGCCTGGGACAATCAAATGAAAAACTGTTTTTT
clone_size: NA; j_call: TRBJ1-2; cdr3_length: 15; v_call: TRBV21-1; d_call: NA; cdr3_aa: CARLSTGQANYGYTF; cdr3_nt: TGTGCCAGATTAAGTACGGGACAGGCTAACTATGGCTACACCTTC
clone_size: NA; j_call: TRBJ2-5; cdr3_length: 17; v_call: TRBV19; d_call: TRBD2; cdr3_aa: CASSIDTTSGLQETQYF; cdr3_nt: TGTGCCAGTAGTATAGACACCACTAGCGGGCTCCAAGAGACCCAGTACTTC
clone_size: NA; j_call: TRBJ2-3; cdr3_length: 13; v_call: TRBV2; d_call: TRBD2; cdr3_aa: CASRGTITDTQYF; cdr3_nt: TGTGCCAGCAGGGGGACTATTACAGATACGCAGTATTTT
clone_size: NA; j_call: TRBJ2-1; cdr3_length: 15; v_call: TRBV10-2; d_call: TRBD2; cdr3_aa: CASRGTSGGRNEQFF; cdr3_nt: TGCGCCAGCAGGGGGACTAGCGGGGGTCGCAATGAGCAGTTCTTC
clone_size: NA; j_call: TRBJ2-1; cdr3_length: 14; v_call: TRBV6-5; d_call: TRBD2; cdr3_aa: CASRRLAWTDEQFF; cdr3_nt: TGTGCCAGCAGAAGACTAGCGTGGACCGATGAGCAGTTCTTC
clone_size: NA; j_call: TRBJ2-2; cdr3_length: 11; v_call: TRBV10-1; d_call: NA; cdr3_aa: CASSNTGELFF; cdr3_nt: TGCGCCAGCTCTAACACCGGGGAGCTGTTTTTT
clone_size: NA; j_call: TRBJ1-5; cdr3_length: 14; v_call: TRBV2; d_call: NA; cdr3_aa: CASRGGYLQQPQHF; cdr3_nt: TGTGCCAGCAGGGGGGGGTACCTGCAGCAGCCCCAGCATTTT